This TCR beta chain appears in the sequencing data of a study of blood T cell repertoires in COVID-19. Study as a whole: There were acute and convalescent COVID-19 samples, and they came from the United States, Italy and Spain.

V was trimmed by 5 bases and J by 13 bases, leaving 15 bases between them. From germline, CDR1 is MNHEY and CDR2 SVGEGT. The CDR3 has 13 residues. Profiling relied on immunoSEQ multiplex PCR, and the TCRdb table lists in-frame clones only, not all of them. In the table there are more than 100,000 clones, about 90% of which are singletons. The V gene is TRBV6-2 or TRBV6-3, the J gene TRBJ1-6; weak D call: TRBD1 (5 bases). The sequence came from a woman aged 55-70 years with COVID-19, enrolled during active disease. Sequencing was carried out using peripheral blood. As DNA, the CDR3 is TGTGCCAGCAGTCCCGGGGGGTTGTTGCCCCTCCACTTT. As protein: CASSPGGLLPLHF.